This T cell receptor beta chain came from a study of blood T cell repertoires in COVID-19. Study in general: In each case, the material was cDNA or gDNA derived from T cells, B-cell-depleted T cells, or PBMCs.

This CDR3 spans 15 amino acids. Germline lookup yields CDR1 LGHNA and CDR2 YNFKEQ. V shed 0 bases and J shed 2 bases, with 10 bases lying between them. Per the authors' pipeline: The assay estimated nucleated cells by amplifying reference gene primers. Produced via immunoSEQ multiplex PCR; TCRdb's table is partial and in-frame only. Clone size and V and J calls were adopted from that table, with D and trimming inferred from the DNA. The sample has about 260,000 clones; around 84% are singletons. The study recruited people aged roughly 18 to 100 years across around 23 US areas. Cohorts were assigned according to the clinical history that participants reported. This clone was picked up a small number of times.

What was sequenced was PBMCs or T cells enriched from blood (not recorded which). This chain connects TRBV4-2 to TRBJ1-2; the D is unclear. The clonotype comes from a man aged 25-45 years with acute COVID-19. CDR3 amino acids: CASSQDGGRNYGYTF. DNA for the CDR3: TGTGCCAGCAGCCAAGATGGCGGAAGGAACTATGGCTACACCTTC.